This T cell receptor (beta chain) was sequenced in a study of CD8 T cells in ankylosing spondylitis. General study findings and limits: A subset of motif variants has previously been described in the synovial fluid and blood of reactive arthritis. Matched ankylosing spondylitis synovial fluid reportedly contained a significantly enriched population of disease-linked clones. Disease-linked clones displayed a CD8+ phenotype and appeared relatively rarely in peripheral blood. A TCR beta motif of under ten highly homologous variants appeared characteristic of ankylosing spondylitis blood.

Preparation of TCR beta libraries was done by quantitative 5'-RACE with molecular barcodes. TCRdb re-derived calls from the 5' RACE reads in MiXCR, one entry per CDR3 protein. The sample has 450,000 or so distinct CDR3 sequences; about 24% are singletons. Looked up from germline, CDR1 is SEHNR and CDR2 is FQNEAQ (reference sequence). Trimming cost V 3 bases and J 1 base, with 9 bases left between them. The CDR3 spans 14 residues. In its sample, this clonotype was seen a few times. The antigen is undetermined. Sample: blood, either unsorted or a sorted T cell fraction (not recorded which). The rearrangement joins TRBV7-9 to TRBJ1-2; D is unclear. The TCR originated in a male donor with ankylosing spondylitis. CDR3: CASSFQTVNYGYTF. The CDR3 coding sequence is TGTGCCAGCAGCTTTCAAACTGTTAACTATGGCTACACCTTC.